This T cell receptor (beta chain) was sequenced during a study of shared clonotypes between healthy human individuals. On the study more broadly: Three CD4 naive, three CD4 memory, two CD8 naive and one CD8 memory plate were used per donor. Notes on the study in general: Sharing across four donors was highest in naive CD4 (roughly 5%) and lowest in memory CD8 (around 0.4%). Clonotypes which were not shared had lower generation probabilities than clonotypes that all four donors shared.

Each cell subset's genomic DNA was divided evenly among several immunoSEQ plates. TCRdb's table, derived via immunoSEQ multiplex PCR, lists solely in-frame clones and lacks some. The sample contains nearly 1 million clones, less than 85% of which appear only once. A single count supports this clone. Its matching antigen is unknown. V was clipped by 5 bases and J by 6 bases, with 15 bases between them. Germline-derived CDR1 and CDR2 are PRHDT and FYEKMQ (reference sequence). The CDR3 is 14 amino acids. The chain is built from TRBV13 and TRBJ2-3; D is unresolved. Sequenced sample: memory CD4+ T cells sorted from blood. Subset denoted: CD45RA-negative fraction. The source is a man aged 18 to 29 in good health. The CDR3 sequence is CASSPPTRADTQYF. The CDR3 DNA sequence: TGTGCCAGCAGCCCCCCGACCCGGGCCGATACGCAGTATTTT.